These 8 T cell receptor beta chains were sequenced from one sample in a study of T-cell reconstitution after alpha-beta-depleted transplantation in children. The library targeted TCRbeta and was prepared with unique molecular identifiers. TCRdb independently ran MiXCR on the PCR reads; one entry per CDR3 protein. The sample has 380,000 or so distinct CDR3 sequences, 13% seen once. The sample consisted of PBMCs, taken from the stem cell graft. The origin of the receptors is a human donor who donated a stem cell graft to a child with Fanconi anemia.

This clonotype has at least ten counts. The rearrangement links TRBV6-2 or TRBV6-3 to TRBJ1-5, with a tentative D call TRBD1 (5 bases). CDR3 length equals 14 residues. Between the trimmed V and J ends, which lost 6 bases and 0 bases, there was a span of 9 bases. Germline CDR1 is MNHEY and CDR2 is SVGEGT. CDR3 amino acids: CASSFDSSNQPQHF. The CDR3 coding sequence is TGTGCCAGCAGCTTTGACAGTAGCAATCAGCCCCAGCATTTT.

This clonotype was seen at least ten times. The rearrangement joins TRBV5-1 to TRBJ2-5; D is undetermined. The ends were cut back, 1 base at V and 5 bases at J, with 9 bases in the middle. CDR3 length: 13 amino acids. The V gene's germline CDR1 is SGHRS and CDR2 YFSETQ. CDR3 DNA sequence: TGCGCCAGCAGCTTGAGGGCAGACGAGACCCAGTACTTC. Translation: CASSLRADETQYF.

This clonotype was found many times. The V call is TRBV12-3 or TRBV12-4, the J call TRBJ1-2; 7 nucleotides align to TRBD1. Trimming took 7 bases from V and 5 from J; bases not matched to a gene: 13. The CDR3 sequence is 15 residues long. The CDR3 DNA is TGTGCCAGCAACAAAGACAGGGTTCGGGGATATGGCTACACCTTC. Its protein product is CASNKDRVRGYGYTF.

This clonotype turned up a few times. The DNA of the CDR3 is TGTGCCAGCACCGCGGAAGGGGTTTATGGCTACACCTTC. Translating it yields CASTAEGVYGYTF. The rearrangement joins TRBV12-3 or TRBV12-4 to TRBJ1-2, with D maybe TRBD1 (5 bases). Trimming pared 7 bases from V and 5 bases from J, leaving 14 bases between. The CDR3 consists of 13 residues.

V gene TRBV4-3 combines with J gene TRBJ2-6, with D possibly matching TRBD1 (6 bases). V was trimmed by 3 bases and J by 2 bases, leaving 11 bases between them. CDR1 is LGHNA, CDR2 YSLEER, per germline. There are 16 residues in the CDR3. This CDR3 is CASSQTGSTGANVLTF. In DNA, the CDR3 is TGCGCCAGCAGCCAGACAGGTAGCACTGGGGCCAACGTCCTGACTTTC.

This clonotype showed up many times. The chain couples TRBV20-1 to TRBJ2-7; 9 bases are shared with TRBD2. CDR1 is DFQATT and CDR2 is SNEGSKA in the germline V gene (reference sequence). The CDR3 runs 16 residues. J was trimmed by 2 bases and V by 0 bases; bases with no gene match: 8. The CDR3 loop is CSARDRSGTSPYEQYF. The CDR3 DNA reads TGCAGTGCTAGAGATCGGTCGGGGACTAGCCCCTACGAGCAGTACTTC.

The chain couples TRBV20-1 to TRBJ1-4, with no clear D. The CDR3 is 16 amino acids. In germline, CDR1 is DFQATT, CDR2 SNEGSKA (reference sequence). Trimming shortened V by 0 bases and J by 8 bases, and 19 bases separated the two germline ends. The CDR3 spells CSARDKTGLRAEKLFF. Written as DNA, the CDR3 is TGCAGTGCTAGAGATAAGACGGGTTTGAGAGCCGAAAAACTGTTTTTT.

CDR3 sequence: CSALSPLDSEAFF. For the CDR3, the DNA is TGCAGCGCCCTCTCCCCTTTGGATTCTGAAGCTTTCTTT. J is TRBJ1-1 and V is TRBV29-1; D gene unclear. V lost 7 bases to trimming and J lost 6 bases, with 18 bases between them. Germline CDR1 is SQVTM and CDR2 is ANQGSEA. The CDR3 sequence is 13 residues long.